Following are 22 T cell receptor beta chains from one sample sequenced in a study of blood T cell repertoires in COVID-19. Some clones are missing from TCRdb's copy, which holds only in-frame ones; the method was immunoSEQ multiplex PCR. The sample shows 100,000 or so clones, 85% of them seen only once. Sequencing was performed on peripheral blood. The receptors stem from a woman in her 70s with active or convalescent COVID-19.

CDR3 region: CASSQGAGDSYEQYF. DNA of the CDR3: TGTGCCAGCAGCCAAGGGGCGGGGGACTCCTACGAGCAGTACTTC. The chain recombines TRBV4-2 with TRBJ2-7, with 7 positions matching TRBD2. The CDR3 has 15 residues. The junction had 3 bases not matched to a gene; V was cut back by 1 base and J by 0 bases. Germline CDR1 LGHNA, CDR2 YNFKEQ.

This clone was found once. The gene calls are TRBV19 and TRBJ1-2; 10 bases map to TRBD1. Germline V CDR1 and CDR2: LNHDA, SQIVND (reference sequence). The CDR3 is made up of 16 amino acids. After removal of 1 base from V and 2 bases from J, the junction contained 4 bases not matched to a gene. The CDR3 is CASSIGGQGRNYGYTF. CDR3 nucleotides: TGTGCCAGTAGTATAGGGGGACAGGGGCGCAACTATGGCTACACCTTC.

The J gene is TRBJ2-5, the V gene TRBV7-2, with D maybe TRBD2 (6 bases). V lost 3 bases, J lost 1 base, and 12 bases lay in between. This CDR3 contains 15 residues. The germline V gene encodes CDR1 SGHTA and CDR2 FQGNSA. This chain's CDR3 is CASSLGGMVQETQYF. Written as DNA, the CDR3 is TGTGCCAGCAGCTTGGGGGGAATGGTCCAAGAGACCCAGTACTTC.

There are a few counts of this clone. The chain is built from TRBV10-3 and TRBJ2-7; TRBD1 is a possible D gene (6 bases). CDR1 is ENHRY and CDR2 is SYGVKD in the germline V gene. The CDR3 runs 13 residues. Deletions cut 5 bases from V and 2 bases from J, with 10 bases between. The CDR3 DNA reads TGTGCCATCAGTCAGGACAGTCCCTACGAGCAGTACTTC. Its translation: CAISQDSPYEQYF.

The chain couples TRBV19 to TRBJ2-1; 11 bases match TRBD2. Per germline, CDR1 LNHDA and CDR2 SQIVND (reference sequence). This CDR3 has 21 amino acids. V lost 3 bases and J lost 0; bases outside the gene matches: 16. The CDR3 DNA follows: TGTGCCAGTAGTATTTCTCTACTAGCGGGAGTATCCCCAAGCTCCTACAATGAGCAGTTCTTC. This gives the protein CASSISLLAGVSPSSYNEQFF.

A remark on this clone: Its ends do not fully match the called genes, so a read error is possible. V and J are TRBV4-1 and TRBJ2-1; 9 bases fit TRBD1. The CDR3 is made up of 15 amino acids. Germline V gene sequence: CDR1 MGHRA, CDR2 YSYEKL. CDR3 residues: CASRQGDRERGEQFF. In nucleotides, the CDR3 is TGCGCCAGCAGACAAGGGGACAGGGAAAGAGGTGAGCAGTTCTTC.

CDR3 loop: CASSELTGVQNIQYF. The CDR3, as DNA: TGTGCCAGCAGTGAATTGACAGGGGTTCAAAACATTCAGTACTTC. This chain joins TRBV2 and TRBJ2-4; 8 bases map to TRBD1. The CDR3 has 15 amino acids. Per germline, CDR1 SNHLY and CDR2 FYNNEI. The trim removed 2 bases at V and 5 bases at J, leaving 5 bases unmatched.

CDR3 nucleotide sequence: TGTGCCAGCAGGAAGGGCGGGGCCACCTACGAGCAGTACTTC. Residues: CASRKGGATYEQYF. The chain uses TRBV28 and TRBJ2-7, with D possibly TRBD2 on 6 matching bases. The CDR3 totals 14 residues. V lost 6 bases and J 2 bases, leaving 14 bases between the germline ends. Germline V gives CDR1 MDHEN, CDR2 SYDVKM.

The DNA for the CDR3 is TGTGCCAGCAGTTACTCGTCAGGGGGGAACTACGAGCAGTACTTC. It yields the protein CASSYSSGGNYEQYF. The V gene is TRBV6-5, the J gene TRBJ2-7; possibly TRBD1 for D (7 bases). V lost 0 bases and J lost 3, with 12 bases in between. The CDR3 sequence is 15 residues long. Germline V CDR1 and CDR2: MNHEY, SVGAGI.

The V and J genes are TRBV7-9 and TRBJ2-2, with 9 bases lining up with TRBD2. The CDR3 length is 19 residues. CDR1 and CDR2 (germline): SEHNR, FQNEAQ (reference sequence). The V and J ends lost 2 bases and 1 base, in that order; junction bases with no gene match: 11. This CDR3 reads CASSLTPTAGGLNTGELFF. CDR3 in DNA: TGTGCCAGCAGCTTAACCCCCACAGCGGGAGGACTGAACACCGGGGAGCTGTTTTTT.

The rearrangement links TRBV5-4 to TRBJ2-5, with D unclear. Trimming cost V 0 bases and J 0 bases, with 6 bases left between them. The germline V gene encodes CDR1 SGHNT and CDR2 YYREEE (reference sequence). The CDR3 is made up of 14 amino acids. As DNA, the CDR3 is TGTGCCAGCAGCTTGGGAACTAACCAAGAGACCCAGTACTTC. Translating gives CASSLGTNQETQYF.

The count of this clone is one. The chain carries TRBV24-1 and TRBJ1-5; weak D call: TRBD1 (6 bases). Germline V CDR1 and CDR2: KGHDR, SFDVKD. The CDR3 has 15 amino acids. V lost 9 bases to trimming and J lost 3 bases, with 17 bases between them. CDR3 protein: CATGSNRVNNQPQHF. The CDR3 DNA reads TGTGCCACCGGGAGTAACAGGGTAAACAATCAGCCCCAGCATTTT.

The chain couples TRBV13 to TRBJ1-3; 8 nucleotides match TRBD1. Germline trimming cut 1 base from V and 0 bases from J; bases unmatched to any gene: 8. The CDR3 is made up of 18 amino acids. CDR1 is PRHDT, CDR2 FYEKMQ, per germline (reference sequence). CDR3 region: CASSLAGGPLGSGNTIYF. As DNA, the CDR3 is TGTGCCAGCAGCTTAGCAGGGGGCCCCTTGGGCTCTGGAAACACCATATATTTT.

The CDR3 protein is CASSRDRDGTQYF. CDR3 in DNA: TGTGCCAGCAGTCGCGACAGGGACGGGACCCAGTACTTC. The V call is TRBV2, the J call TRBJ2-5, with TRBD1 identical over 7 bases. The V gene's germline CDR1 is SNHLY and CDR2 FYNNEI. The V gene end was trimmed by 5 bases and the J gene end by 7 bases; junction bases not matched to a gene: 7. The CDR3 spans 13 residues.

V and J are TRBV5-8 and TRBJ2-7; D remains unclear. With 2 bases removed from V and 3 bases from J, the gap between germline ends came to 12 bases. This CDR3 comprises 14 residues. Germline V CDR1 and CDR2: SGHTS, YDEGEE. DNA for the CDR3: TGTGCCAGCAGCTTTACAGAAGGTCTCTACGAGCAGTACTTC. Protein sequence: CASSFTEGLYEQYF.

V and J are TRBV5-1 and TRBJ1-4; TRBD1 matches 7 bases. The CDR3 has 14 residues. Germline V gene lookup returns CDR1 SGHRS and CDR2 YFSETQ. The V segment lost 4 bases and the J segment 2 bases; nucleotides outside the gene matches: 2. Here the CDR3 reads CASSPQGTNEKLFF. DNA of the CDR3: TGCGCCAGCAGCCCACAGGGGACTAATGAAAAACTGTTTTTT.

This sequence joins TRBV6-5 and TRBJ2-2, with TRBD2 matching over 9 bases. This CDR3 has 16 amino acids. With 0 bases clipped from V and 6 bases from J, the junction kept 5 bases outside the gene matches. Per germline, CDR1 MNHEY and CDR2 SVGAGI. In DNA form, the CDR3 reads TGTGCCAGCAGTTACTCGGACATAGCGGGAGCCGGGGAGCTGTTTTTT. Residues: CASSYSDIAGAGELFF.

The J gene is TRBJ2-5, the V gene TRBV18; TRBD1 is a possible D gene (5 bases). The CDR3 length is 13 residues. CDR1 KGHSH and CDR2 LQKENI come from the germline V gene. V dropped 2 bases and J dropped 4 bases, with 8 bases sitting between them. For the CDR3, the DNA is TGTGCCAGCTCACCAATGGGGCGAGAGACCCAGTACTTC. Encoded protein: CASSPMGRETQYF.

As for this clone: The same CDR3 can be traced to other DNA sequences in this sample. The rearrangement joins TRBV28 to TRBJ1-2, with TRBD1 matching over 9 bases. The V and J ends lost 5 bases and 8 bases, in that order; junction bases with no gene match: 6. The V gene's germline CDR1 is MDHEN and CDR2 SYDVKM. This CDR3 is built from 13 residues. This chain's CDR3 is CASSAGQGRGYTF. The CDR3 DNA is TGTGCCAGCAGTGCGGGACAGGGACGAGGCTACACCTTC.

The chain uses TRBV28 and TRBJ1-3; tentatively, D is TRBD1 (5 bases). The V end was cut by 3 bases, the J end by 0 bases, with 9 bases between. CDR1 and CDR2 from the germline V gene are MDHEN and SYDVKM. CDR3 length: 15 amino acids. This CDR3 is CASSFPGPSGNTIYF. CDR3 bases: TGTGCCAGCAGTTTCCCAGGGCCCTCTGGAAACACCATATATTTT.

This chain connects TRBV2 to TRBJ1-3; no definite D call. CDR1 and CDR2 from the germline V gene are SNHLY and FYNNEI. This CDR3 contains 13 residues. V was cut by 5 bases and J by 1 base, with 6 bases left in between. CDR3 coding DNA: TGTGCCAGCAGTACAAATTCTGGAAACACCATATATTTT. It codes for CASSTNSGNTIYF.

The J gene is TRBJ2-3, the V gene TRBV4-2; 8 bases line up with TRBD2. This CDR3 comprises 16 residues. V shed 1 base and J 6 bases; nucleotides not matched to a gene: 9. Germline assignment: CDR1 LGHNA and CDR2 YNFKEQ. Here the CDR3 reads CASSQVIAGRGDTQYF. CDR3 in DNA: TGTGCCAGCAGCCAAGTCATAGCGGGACGAGGGGATACGCAGTATTTT.